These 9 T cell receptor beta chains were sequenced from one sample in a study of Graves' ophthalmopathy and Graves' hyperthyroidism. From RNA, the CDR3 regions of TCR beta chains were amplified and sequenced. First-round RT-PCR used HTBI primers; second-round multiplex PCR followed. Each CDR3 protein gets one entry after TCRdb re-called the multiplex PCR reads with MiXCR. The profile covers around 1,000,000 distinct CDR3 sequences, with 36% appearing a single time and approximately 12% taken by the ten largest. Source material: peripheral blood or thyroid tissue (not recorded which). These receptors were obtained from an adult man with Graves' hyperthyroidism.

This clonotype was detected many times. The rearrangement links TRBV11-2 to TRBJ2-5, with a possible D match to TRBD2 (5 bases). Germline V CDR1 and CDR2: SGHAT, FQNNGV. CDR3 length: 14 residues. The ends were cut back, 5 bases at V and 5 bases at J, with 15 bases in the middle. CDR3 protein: CASSPGVLRETQYF. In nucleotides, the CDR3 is TGTGCCAGCAGCCCCGGGGTCCTTAGGGAGACCCAGTACTTC.

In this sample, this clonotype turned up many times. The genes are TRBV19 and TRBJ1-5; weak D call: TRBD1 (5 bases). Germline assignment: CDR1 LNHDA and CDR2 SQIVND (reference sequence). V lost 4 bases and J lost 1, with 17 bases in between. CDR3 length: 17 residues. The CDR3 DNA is TGTGCCAGTAGTAAGGCAGGGTATGAGGAAAGCAATCAGCCCCAGCATTTT. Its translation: CASSKAGYEESNQPQHF.

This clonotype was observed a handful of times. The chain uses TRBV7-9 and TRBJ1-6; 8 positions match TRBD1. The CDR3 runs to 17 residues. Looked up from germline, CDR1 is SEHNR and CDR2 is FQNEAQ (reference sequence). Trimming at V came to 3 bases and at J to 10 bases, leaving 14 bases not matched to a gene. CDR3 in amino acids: CASSLAPPGGAWSPLHF. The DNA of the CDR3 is TGTGCCAGCAGCTTGGCCCCGCCAGGGGGCGCCTGGTCACCCCTCCACTTT.

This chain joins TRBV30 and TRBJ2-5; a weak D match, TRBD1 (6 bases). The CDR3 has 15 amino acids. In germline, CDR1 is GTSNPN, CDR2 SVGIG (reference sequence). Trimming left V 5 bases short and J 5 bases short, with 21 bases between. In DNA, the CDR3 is TGTGCCTGGGGGGACCGGGGCAGGGGCGGGGAGACCCAGTACTTC. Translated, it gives CAWGDRGRGGETQYF. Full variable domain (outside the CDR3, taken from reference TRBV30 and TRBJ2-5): SQTIHQWPATLVQPVGSPLSLECTVEGTSNPNLYWYRQAAGRGLQLLFYSVGIGQISSEVPQNLSASRPQDRQFILSSKKLLLSDSGFYLCAWGDRGRGGETQYFGPGTRLLVL.

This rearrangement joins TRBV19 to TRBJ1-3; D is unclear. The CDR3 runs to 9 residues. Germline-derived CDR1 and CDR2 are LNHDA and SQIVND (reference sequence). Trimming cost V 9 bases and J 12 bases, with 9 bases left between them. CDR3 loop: CASQRDIYF. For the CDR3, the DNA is TGTGCCAGCCAACGGGACATATATTTT.

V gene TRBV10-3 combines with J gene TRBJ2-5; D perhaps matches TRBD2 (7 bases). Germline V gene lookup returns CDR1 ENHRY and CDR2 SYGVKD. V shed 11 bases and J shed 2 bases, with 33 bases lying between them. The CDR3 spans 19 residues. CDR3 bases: TGTGCCTCTGGGGGGGCCAGCAGCTCAAACACACAGAGACAAGAGACCCAGTACTTC. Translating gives CASGGASSSNTQRQETQYF.

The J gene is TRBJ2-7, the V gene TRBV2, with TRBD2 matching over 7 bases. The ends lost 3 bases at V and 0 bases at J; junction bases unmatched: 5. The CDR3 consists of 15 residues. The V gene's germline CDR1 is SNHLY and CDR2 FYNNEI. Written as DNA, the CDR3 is TGTGCCAGCAGTGAGGCTGGGAGGGCCTCCTACGAGCAGTACTTC. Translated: CASSEAGRASYEQYF.

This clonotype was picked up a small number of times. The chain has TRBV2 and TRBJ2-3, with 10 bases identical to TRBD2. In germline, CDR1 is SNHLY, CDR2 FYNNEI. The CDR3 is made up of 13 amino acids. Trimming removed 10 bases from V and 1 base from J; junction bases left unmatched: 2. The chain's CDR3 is CATGLAGTDTQYF. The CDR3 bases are TGTGCCACTGGACTAGCGGGCACAGATACGCAGTATTTT. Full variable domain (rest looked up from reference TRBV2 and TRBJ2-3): EPEVTQTPSHQVTQMGQEVILRCVPISNHLYFYWYRQILGQKVEFLVSFYNNEISEKSEIFDDQFSVERPDGSNFTLKIRSTKLEDSAMYFCATGLAGTDTQYFGPGTRLTVL.

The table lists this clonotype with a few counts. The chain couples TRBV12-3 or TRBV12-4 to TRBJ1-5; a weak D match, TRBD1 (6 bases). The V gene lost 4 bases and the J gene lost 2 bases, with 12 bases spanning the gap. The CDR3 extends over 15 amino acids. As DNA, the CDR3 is TGTGCCAGCAGTTCCACTGCAGGGGGCAATCAGCCCCAGCATTTT. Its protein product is CASSSTAGGNQPQHF.